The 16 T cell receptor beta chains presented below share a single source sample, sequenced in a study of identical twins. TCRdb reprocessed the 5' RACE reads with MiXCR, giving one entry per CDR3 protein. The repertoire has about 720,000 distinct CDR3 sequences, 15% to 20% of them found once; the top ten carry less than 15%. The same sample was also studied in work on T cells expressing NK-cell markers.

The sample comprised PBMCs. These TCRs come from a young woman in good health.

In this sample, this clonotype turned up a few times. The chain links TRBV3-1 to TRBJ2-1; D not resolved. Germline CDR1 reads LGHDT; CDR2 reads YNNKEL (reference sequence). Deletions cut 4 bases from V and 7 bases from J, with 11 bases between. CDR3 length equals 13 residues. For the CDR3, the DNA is TGTGCCAGCAGCCCACCCTTTGGGAATGAGCAGTTCTTC. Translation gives CASSPPFGNEQFF.

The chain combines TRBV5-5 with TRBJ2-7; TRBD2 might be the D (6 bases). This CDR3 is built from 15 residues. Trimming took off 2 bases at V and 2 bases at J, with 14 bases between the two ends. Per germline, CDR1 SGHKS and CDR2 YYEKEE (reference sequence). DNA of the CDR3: TGTGCCAGCAGCTTAAATGGAGGGCGAACCTACGAGCAGTACTTC. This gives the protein CASSLNGGRTYEQYF.

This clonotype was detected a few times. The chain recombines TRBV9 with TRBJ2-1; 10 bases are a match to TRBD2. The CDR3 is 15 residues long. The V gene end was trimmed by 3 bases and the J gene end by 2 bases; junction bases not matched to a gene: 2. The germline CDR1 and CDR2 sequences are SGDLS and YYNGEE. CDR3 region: CASSELAGAYNEQFF. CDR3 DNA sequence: TGTGCCAGCAGCGAGCTAGCGGGAGCCTACAATGAGCAGTTCTTC.

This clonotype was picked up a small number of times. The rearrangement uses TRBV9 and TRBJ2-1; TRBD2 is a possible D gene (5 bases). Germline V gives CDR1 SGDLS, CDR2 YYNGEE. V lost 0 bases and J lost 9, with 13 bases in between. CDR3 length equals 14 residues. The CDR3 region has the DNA TGTGCCAGCAGCGTAGACACGGGATGGGGTGAGCAGTTCTTC. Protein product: CASSVDTGWGEQFF.

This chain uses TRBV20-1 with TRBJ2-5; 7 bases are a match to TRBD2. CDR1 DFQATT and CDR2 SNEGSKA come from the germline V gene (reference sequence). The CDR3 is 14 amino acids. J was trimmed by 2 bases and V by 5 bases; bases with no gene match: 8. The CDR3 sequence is CSAAPTGLQETQYF. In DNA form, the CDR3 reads TGCAGTGCTGCTCCTACGGGACTACAAGAGACCCAGTACTTC.

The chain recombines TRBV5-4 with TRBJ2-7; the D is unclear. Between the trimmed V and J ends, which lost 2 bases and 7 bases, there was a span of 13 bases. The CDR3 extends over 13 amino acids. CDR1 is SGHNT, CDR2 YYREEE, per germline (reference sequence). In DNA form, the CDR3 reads TGTGCCAGCAGCTTTTTGGAGATGCGAGAGCAGTACTTC. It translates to CASSFLEMREQYF.

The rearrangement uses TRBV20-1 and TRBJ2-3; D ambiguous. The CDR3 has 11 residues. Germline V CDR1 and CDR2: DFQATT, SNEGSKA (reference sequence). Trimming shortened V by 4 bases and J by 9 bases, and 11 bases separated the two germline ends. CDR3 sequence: CSAIFAITQYF. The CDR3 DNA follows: TGCAGTGCTATCTTTGCAATCACGCAGTATTTT.

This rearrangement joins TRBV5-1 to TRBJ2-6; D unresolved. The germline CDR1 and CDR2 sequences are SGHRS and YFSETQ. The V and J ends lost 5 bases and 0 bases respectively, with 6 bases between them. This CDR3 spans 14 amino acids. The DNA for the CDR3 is TGCGCCAGCAGACCGAACTCTGGGGCCAACGTCCTGACTTTC. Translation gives CASRPNSGANVLTF. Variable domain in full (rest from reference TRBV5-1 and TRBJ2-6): KAGVTQTPRYLIKTRGQQVTLSCSPISGHRSVSWYQQTPGQGLQFLFEYFSETQRNKGNFPGRFSGRQFSNSRSEMNVSTLELGDSALYLCASRPNSGANVLTFGAGSRLTVL.

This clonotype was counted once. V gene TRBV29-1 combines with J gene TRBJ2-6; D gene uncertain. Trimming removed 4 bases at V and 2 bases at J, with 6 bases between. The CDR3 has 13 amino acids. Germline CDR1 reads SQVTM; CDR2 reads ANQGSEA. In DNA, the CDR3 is TGCAGCGTTGGGGCGGCTGGGGCCAACGTCCTGACTTTC. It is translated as CSVGAAGANVLTF.

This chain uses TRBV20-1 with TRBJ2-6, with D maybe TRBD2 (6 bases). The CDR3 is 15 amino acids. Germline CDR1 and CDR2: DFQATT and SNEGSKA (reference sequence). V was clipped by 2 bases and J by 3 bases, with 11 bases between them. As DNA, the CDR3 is TGCAGTGCTAGACCAGAGGAGGGTGGGGCCAACGTCCTGACTTTC. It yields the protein CSARPEEGGANVLTF.

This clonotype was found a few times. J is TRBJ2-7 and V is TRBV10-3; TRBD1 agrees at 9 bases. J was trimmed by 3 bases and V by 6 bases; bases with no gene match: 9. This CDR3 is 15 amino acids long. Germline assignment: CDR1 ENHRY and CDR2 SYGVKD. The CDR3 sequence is CAISPLGQGIYEQYF. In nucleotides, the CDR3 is TGTGCCATCAGCCCTCTCGGACAGGGGATCTACGAGCAGTACTTC.

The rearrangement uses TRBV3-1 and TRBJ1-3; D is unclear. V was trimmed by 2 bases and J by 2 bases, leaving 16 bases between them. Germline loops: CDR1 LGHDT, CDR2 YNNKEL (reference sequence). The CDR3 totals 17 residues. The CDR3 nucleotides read TGTGCCAGCAGCCAAATTGCGGGTAGTGGTACTGGAAACACCATATATTTT. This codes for CASSQIAGSGTGNTIYF.

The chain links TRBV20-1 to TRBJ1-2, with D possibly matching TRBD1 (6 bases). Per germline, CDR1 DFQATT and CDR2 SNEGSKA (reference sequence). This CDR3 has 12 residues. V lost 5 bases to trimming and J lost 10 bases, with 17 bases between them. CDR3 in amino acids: CSAGTGNRDYTF. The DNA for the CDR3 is TGCAGTGCTGGAACAGGGAATAGGGACTACACCTTC.

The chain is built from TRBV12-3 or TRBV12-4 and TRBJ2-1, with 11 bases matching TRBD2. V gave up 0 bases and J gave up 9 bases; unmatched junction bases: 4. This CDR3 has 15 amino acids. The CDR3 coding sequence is TGTGCCAGCAGTTTAGCTAGCGGGGGGGCCCGTGAGCAGTTCTTC. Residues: CASSLASGGAREQFF.

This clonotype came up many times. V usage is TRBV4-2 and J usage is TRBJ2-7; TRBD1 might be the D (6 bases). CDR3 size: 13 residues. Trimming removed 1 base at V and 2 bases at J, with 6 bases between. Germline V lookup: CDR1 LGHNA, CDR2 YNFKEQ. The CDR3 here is CASSQGDTYEQYF. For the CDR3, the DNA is TGTGCCAGCAGCCAAGGGGACACCTACGAGCAGTACTTC.

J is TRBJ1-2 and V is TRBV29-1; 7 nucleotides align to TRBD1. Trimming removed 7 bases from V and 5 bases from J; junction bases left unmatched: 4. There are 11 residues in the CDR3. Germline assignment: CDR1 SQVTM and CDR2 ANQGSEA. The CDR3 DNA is TGCAGCGCCGGACAGGAGTATGGCTACACCTTC. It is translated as CSAGQEYGYTF.